The rows below give T cell receptor beta chains drawn from one sample of a study of vaccination and CD4 T cells after COVID-19. TCRdb re-called the PCR reads with MiXCR, one entry per CDR3 protein. The sample records 19,000 or so distinct CDR3 sequences, about half being singletons. No antigen is known for these receptors. Material: CD4+ T cells from blood, cultured in vitro, obtained after SARS-CoV-2 vaccination. The receptors here all came from a human donor who had recovered from COVID-19. CDR3s include the opening cysteine and the closing phenylalanine or tryptophan. Each record gives: D gene, CDR3 length, clone size, J gene, V gene, CDR3 DNA, CDR3 protein. D genes are given only for firm matches. Some rows have no size entry. The others give once, few or many, or a class for an expanded clone.

>.|16|.|TRBJ1-6|TRBV6-5
TGTGCCAGCAGTTACTCGTATGAGGCCCTTAGTTCACCCCTCCACTTT
CASSYSYEALSSPLHF
>.|13|.|TRBJ2-2|TRBV27
TGTGCCAGCAGGGACAGCAACACCGGGGAGCTGTTTTTT
CASRDSNTGELFF
>.|14|.|TRBJ2-2|TRBV12-3/TRBV12-4
TGTGCCTCCCGAGGCGTTTCGAACACCGGGGAGCTGTTTTTT
CASRGVSNTGELFF
>TRBD1|15|.|TRBJ2-7|TRBV5-6
TGTGCCAGCAGCGAACTGGGACAGCGAACCTACGAGCAGTACTTC
CASSELGQRTYEQYF
>.|15|.|TRBJ1-1|TRBV6-1
TGTGCCAGCAGTGACAGGGGCGCCCAAAACACTGAAGCTTTCTTT
CASSDRGAQNTEAFF
>TRBD2|16|.|TRBJ2-1|TRBV7-3
TGTGCCAGCAGCTTTGTAGGCGGGAGAGGAGACAATGAGCAGTTCTTC
CASSFVGGRGDNEQFF
>.|14|few|TRBJ2-3|TRBV20-1
TGCAGTGCCCCCCTCCCAGTCTACACAGATACGCAGTATTTT
CSAPLPVYTDTQYF
>TRBD2|14|.|TRBJ2-1|TRBV7-3
TGTGCCAGCAGCTTAGCGGGGGGGAGGAATGAGCAGTTCTTC
CASSLAGGRNEQFF
>.|17|.|TRBJ1-6|TRBV6-5
TGTGCCAGCAGTTACGGGGCAGCGATCTCCTATAATTCACCCCTCCACTTT
CASSYGAAISYNSPLHF
>.|15|.|TRBJ1-1|TRBV7-3
TGTGCCAGCAGCTTACGGGGGGGAATGAACACTGAAGCTTTCTTT
CASSLRGGMNTEAFF
>TRBD2|16|.|TRBJ2-2|TRBV20-1
TGCAGTGCTAGGGTACCGGGACTAGCGGGATCCGGGGAGCTGTTTTTT
CSARVPGLAGSGELFF
>.|15|.|TRBJ2-1|TRBV9
TGTGCCAGCAGCGTAGATGGGCAAAGCATCAATGAGCAGTTCTTC
CASSVDGQSINEQFF
>.|15|.|TRBJ1-5|TRBV6-1
TGTGCCAGCAGACTGGCTTCAGGTTACAATCAGCCCCAGCATTTT
CASRLASGYNQPQHF
>.|13|.|TRBJ2-5|TRBV7-9
TGTGCCAGCGGCACACAGTACCAAGAGACCCAGTACTTC
CASGTQYQETQYF
>.|15|.|TRBJ2-3|TRBV6-1
TGTGCCAGCAGAAGGGAGCCAGGATTAGTAGATACGCAGTATTTT
CASRREPGLVDTQYF
>.|14|once|TRBJ1-2|TRBV5-1
TGCGCCAGCAGCTTGCTGTTAGGGGAACATGGCTACACCTTC
CASSLLLGEHGYTF
>.|14|.|TRBJ2-7|TRBV11-3
TGTGCCAGCAGCTTACTAACGGGGCCCCACGAGCAGTACTTC
CASSLLTGPHEQYF
>TRBD1|15|.|TRBJ2-7|TRBV27
TGTGCCAGCAGTAGGAAGACAGGGGGCTTGGGGGAGCAGTACTTC
CASSRKTGGLGEQYF
>.|14|.|TRBJ2-7|TRBV20-1
TGCAGTGCTGAGAAAAGCGGACTCTCCTACGAGCAGTACTTC
CSAEKSGLSYEQYF
>.|15|.|TRBJ2-7|TRBV6-4
TGTGCCAGCAGTAAGTTTCAGGGGCCCGCCTACGAGCAGTACTTC
CASSKFQGPAYEQYF
>.|14|.|TRBJ1-2|TRBV7-3
TGTGCCAGCAGCTTAACGGCGGCAGGGCAAGGCTACACCTTC
CASSLTAAGQGYTF
>TRBD1|15|.|TRBJ2-1|TRBV20-1
TGCAGTGCTAGAGATATGGGACAGGGCGACAATGAGCAGTTCTTC
CSARDMGQGDNEQFF
>TRBD1|15|few|TRBJ1-2|TRBV27
TGTGCCAGCAGTACCTGGACAGGGGCTAACTATGGCTACACCTTC
CASSTWTGANYGYTF
>.|14|.|TRBJ1-3|TRBV6-5
TGTGCCAGCAGTTACTCACTCTCTGGAAACACCATATATTTT
CASSYSLSGNTIYF
>.|15|few|TRBJ1-6|TRBV6-1
TGTGCCAGCAGTCTACGTGGAGAAATGGGGTCACCCCTCCACTTT
CASSLRGEMGSPLHF
>TRBD1|14|.|TRBJ2-7|TRBV29-1
TGCAGCGTGGTACCGGGACAGGGGGTTCCCGAGCAGTACTTC
CSVVPGQGVPEQYF
>.|14|few|TRBJ2-7|TRBV7-8
TGTGCCAGCAGCTCGATACTTGGCCGCTACGAGCAGTACTTC
CASSSILGRYEQYF
>.|12|.|TRBJ1-1|TRBV7-9
TGTGCCAGCGGACCGATGAACACTGAAGCTTTCTTT
CASGPMNTEAFF
>.|15|.|TRBJ1-5|TRBV19
TGTGCCAGTAGTATAGGCCGTGGGGGAAATCAGCCCCAGCATTTT
CASSIGRGGNQPQHF